A selection of T cell receptor beta chains follows, all from one sample in a study of cytomegalovirus exposure and HLA in healthy donors. TCRdb's table, derived via immunoSEQ multiplex PCR, lists solely in-frame clones and lacks some. Here the sample spans over 200,000 clones, 80% to 90% being singletons. The sample comprised PBMCs. The source is a woman younger than 35 in good health and CMV-seronegative. CDR3s include the opening cysteine and the closing phenylalanine or tryptophan. The D gene is left open where the match is weak.

>TRBJ1-5|TRBV28|-
CASRMPGQDQPQHF
>TRBJ1-1|TRBV2|-
CGVGGQNTEAFF
>TRBJ1-5|TRBV6-1|TRBD1
CASSGQGLGNQPQHF
>TRBJ2-1|TRBV11-3|TRBD2
CASSLDGTSLNEQFF
>TRBJ2-2|TRBV19|TRBD2
CASSMRHSGISSGELFF
>TRBJ2-7|TRBV2|-
CASSEWPGSAEQYF
>TRBJ2-1|TRBV10-2|TRBD2
CASRPSGSSSYNEQFF
>TRBJ2-7|TRBV19|TRBD1
CASSIARDRLYEQYF
>TRBJ2-7|TRBV6-1|-
CASSEGLGSVYEQYF
>TRBJ2-1|TRBV27|-
CASKDRNEQFF
>TRBJ2-2|TRBV15|TRBD2
CATSNAAGLFGELFF
>TRBJ1-1|TRBV27|TRBD1
CASSSLQGAESTEAFF
>TRBJ2-2|TRBV19|TRBD1
CASNRGGTGELFF
>TRBJ2-1|TRBV6-1|TRBD2
CASSGASGEYNEQFF